This T cell receptor beta chain was observed in a study of CD8 T cells in ankylosing spondylitis. Study observations and caveats: What appeared characteristic of ankylosing spondylitis blood was a TCR beta motif of eight highly homologous variants.

TCRdb processed the 5' RACE reads anew with MiXCR; each CDR3 protein has one entry. Altogether 250,000 to 300,000 distinct CDR3 sequences are present, roughly 18% being singletons, with the ten largest covering around 30%. The J segment lost 3 bases and the V segment lost 6 bases, leaving 10 bases of the junction unmatched. CDR3 length: 15 residues. Germline V gene data show CDR1 as ENHRY and CDR2 as SYGVKD. This clonotype was observed a handful of times. Its antigen is currently unknown. The receptor was derived from a male donor with ankylosing spondylitis or in good health (not recorded which). V usage is TRBV10-3 and J usage is TRBJ1-1; 7 nucleotides match TRBD1. Sequencing was done on a sample of blood, either unsorted or a sorted T cell fraction (not recorded which). This CDR3 is CAISEVIQGHTEAFF. The CDR3 nucleotides are TGTGCCATCAGCGAGGTGATACAGGGGCACACTGAAGCTTTCTTT.